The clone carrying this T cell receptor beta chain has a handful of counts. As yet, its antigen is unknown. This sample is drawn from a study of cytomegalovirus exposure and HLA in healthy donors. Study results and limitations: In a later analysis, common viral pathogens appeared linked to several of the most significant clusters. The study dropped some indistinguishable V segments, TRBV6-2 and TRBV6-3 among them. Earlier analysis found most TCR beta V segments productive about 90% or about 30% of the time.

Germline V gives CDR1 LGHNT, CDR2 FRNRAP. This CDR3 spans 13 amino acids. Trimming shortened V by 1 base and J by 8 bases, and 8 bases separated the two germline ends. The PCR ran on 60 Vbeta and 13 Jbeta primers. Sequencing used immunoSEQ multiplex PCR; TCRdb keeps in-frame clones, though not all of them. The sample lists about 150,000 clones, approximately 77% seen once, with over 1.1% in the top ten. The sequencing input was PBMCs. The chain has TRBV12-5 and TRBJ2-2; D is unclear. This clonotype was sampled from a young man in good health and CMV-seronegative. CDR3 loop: CASGLAPAGELFF. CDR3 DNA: TGTGCTAGTGGTTTGGCCCCTGCGGGGGAGCTGTTTTTT.